The clone carrying this T cell receptor (beta chain) was seen a single time. Its target is unknown. TCRdb called the 5' RACE reads again in MiXCR, with one record for every CDR3 protein. Of around 370,000 distinct CDR3 sequences listed, around 21% were seen once; the top ten hold approximately 12%. This record belongs to a study of T-cell memory formation after mild COVID-19. Study-level results: The main location of contracting CD4+ clones was CM and EM, and that of contracting CD8+ clones was EMRA.

V was shortened by 5 bases and J by 2 bases, with 19 bases between the two germline ends. The CDR3 loop spans 16 amino acids. The chain links TRBV12-3 or TRBV12-4 to TRBJ2-7; no clear D. This TCR was recovered from an adult woman who had mild COVID-19 (a few samples of this study predate the infection). Cell type and time point are not known. Input material: PBMCs or a T cell subset sorted from them (not recorded which). The DNA of the CDR3 is TGTGCCAGCAGTGTAGACCGACAAACCCTCCCCTACGAGCAGTACTTC. It specifies CASSVDRQTLPYEQYF.